These 20 T cell receptor beta chains originate from one sample sequenced in a study of blood T cell repertoires in COVID-19. Assay: immunoSEQ multiplex PCR; the TCRdb copy retains only in-frame clones and omits some. The table includes fewer than 250,000 clones, less than 90% detected once. The sequencing sample was made of peripheral blood. These receptors all stem from a man in his forties with acute or convalescent COVID-19.

This chain joins TRBV2 and TRBJ2-7; TRBD2 aligns across 14 bases. The J segment lost 2 bases and the V segment lost 4 bases, leaving 7 bases of the junction unmatched. Looked up from germline, CDR1 is SNHLY and CDR2 is FYNNEI. This CDR3 region has 17 residues. This chain's CDR3 is CASSGRGLAGVAYEQYF. The CDR3 bases are TGTGCCAGCAGTGGGAGGGGACTAGCGGGAGTGGCCTACGAGCAGTACTTC. Combining the CDR3 with reference TRBV2 and TRBJ2-7 gives the whole variable domain EPEVTQTPSHQVTQMGQEVILRCVPISNHLYFYWYRQILGQKVEFLVSFYNNEISEKSEIFDDQFSVERPDGSNFTLKIRSTKLEDSAMYFCASSGRGLAGVAYEQYFGPGTRLTVT.

V usage is TRBV30 and J usage is TRBJ2-7, with 8 bases identical to TRBD1. With 1 base clipped from V and 4 bases from J, the junction kept 3 bases outside the gene matches. The CDR3 spans 13 residues. Germline V gene sequence: CDR1 GTSNPN, CDR2 SVGIG (reference sequence). The CDR3 sequence: CAWSDNRGYEQYF. CDR3 sequence (DNA): TGTGCCTGGAGTGACAACAGGGGGTACGAGCAGTACTTC.

This clone was found once. V gene TRBV7-2 combines with J gene TRBJ1-6, with a tentative D call TRBD1 (5 bases). The CDR3 sequence is 13 residues long. The germline V and J ends were trimmed by 3 bases and 14 bases, with 14 bases remaining between them. Germline CDR1 is SGHTA and CDR2 is FQGNSA. The CDR3 is CASSLSQGLTLHF. Here the CDR3 DNA reads TGTGCCAGCAGCTTGAGTCAGGGCCTCACCCTCCACTTT.

The chain uses TRBV27 and TRBJ2-7; D may be TRBD2 (5 bases). This CDR3 has 16 amino acids. Deletions cut 3 bases from V and 0 bases from J, with 15 bases between. Germline V gene data show CDR1 as MNHEY and CDR2 as SMNVEV (reference sequence). CDR3 bases: TGTGCCAGCAGTTTGGCAGGCGGGTTATACTCCTACGAGCAGTACTTC. This gives the protein CASSLAGGLYSYEQYF.

The gene calls are TRBV24-1 and TRBJ1-6, with D tentatively TRBD1 (5 bases). V dropped 0 bases and J dropped 6 bases, with 14 bases sitting between them. The CDR3 runs to 17 residues. Germline V gene sequence: CDR1 KGHDR, CDR2 SFDVKD. For the CDR3, the DNA is TGTGCCACCAGTGATTTGCAAGGAAATAGGGGTAATTCACCCCTCCACTTT. As protein: CATSDLQGNRGNSPLHF.

The chain links TRBV9 to TRBJ2-6; D is uncertain. This CDR3 spans 18 amino acids. The V end lost 0 bases, the J end lost 0 bases, and 13 bases lay between the germline ends. Looked up from germline, CDR1 is SGDLS and CDR2 is YYNGEE. The CDR3 reads CASSVGGYAISGANVLTF. DNA for the CDR3: TGTGCCAGCAGCGTAGGAGGTTATGCGATCTCTGGGGCCAACGTCCTGACTTTC.

The gene calls are TRBV14 and TRBJ2-7; 7 bases map to TRBD2. CDR1 is SGHDN and CDR2 is FVKESK in the germline V gene. Trimming removed 1 base from V and 2 bases from J; junction bases left unmatched: 5. The CDR3 contains 15 residues. In nucleotides, the CDR3 is TGTGCCAGCAGCCAAGGGGTAAGCGGGACCTACGAGCAGTACTTC. This encodes CASSQGVSGTYEQYF.

The CDR3 region has the DNA TGCGCCAGCAGCTTGGCACCTAGGGGGATAGGAGAGACCCAGTACTTC. Amino acid sequence: CASSLAPRGIGETQYF. The chain recombines TRBV5-1 with TRBJ2-5; a possible D gene is TRBD1 (6 bases). The CDR3 sequence is 16 residues long. Germline V gene data show CDR1 as SGHRS and CDR2 as YFSETQ. The ends were cut back, 0 bases at V and 4 bases at J, with 16 bases in the middle.

CDR3 DNA sequence: TGTGCCAGCAGTGAAGCGCGGCCAGGGCGGCATTCACCCCTCCACTTT. This sequence encodes CASSEARPGRHSPLHF. The chain joins TRBV6-1 to TRBJ1-6, with a weak D call TRBD1 (5 bases). The CDR3 extends over 16 amino acids. The V end lost 0 bases, the J end lost 8 bases, and 14 bases lay between the germline ends. CDR1 is MNHNS, CDR2 SASEGT, per germline.

V usage is TRBV6-2 or TRBV6-3 and J usage is TRBJ2-7; D remains unclear. Deletions cut 5 bases from V and 0 bases from J, with 8 bases between. Germline CDR1 is MNHEY and CDR2 is SVGEGT. The CDR3 sequence is 13 residues long. The CDR3 DNA reads TGTGCCAGCAGTCCCTCCCCCTCCTACGAGCAGTACTTC. Translation gives CASSPSPSYEQYF.

The chain combines TRBV19 with TRBJ2-7; TRBD1 agrees at 7 bases. J lost 4 bases, V lost 2 bases, and 8 bases had no gene match. The CDR3 consists of 15 residues. CDR1 LNHDA and CDR2 SQIVND come from the germline V gene (reference sequence). The CDR3 nucleotides are TGTGCCAGTAGTATAACAGGGGACACGATTTACGAGCAGTACTTC. Its translation is CASSITGDTIYEQYF.

The CDR3 region has the DNA TGCGCCAGCAGTGAGCCTAGCGGGAACAATGAGCAGTTCTTC. Its protein is CASSEPSGNNEQFF. The chain uses TRBV10-1 and TRBJ2-1; 9 nucleotides match TRBD2. The CDR3 is 14 amino acids. Germline V gene data show CDR1 as WNHNN and CDR2 as SYGVQD (reference sequence). The V segment lost 2 bases and the J segment 5 bases; nucleotides outside the gene matches: 1.

The chain employs TRBV7-9 and TRBJ2-5; D unclear. Germline V gene sequence: CDR1 SEHNR, CDR2 FQNEAQ (reference sequence). The CDR3 totals 19 residues. V was shortened by 4 bases and J by 7 bases, with 31 bases between the two germline ends. In DNA form, the CDR3 reads TGTGCCAGCAGCTCTCGACTTAAAGACGGAGCCCCACAATCGGGGACCCAGTACTTC. Its translation: CASSSRLKDGAPQSGTQYF. Drawing the rest from reference TRBV7-9 and TRBJ2-5, the complete variable domain is DTGVSQNPRHKITKRGQNVTFRCDPISEHNRLYWYRQTLGQGPEFLTYFQNEAQLEKSRLLSDRFSAERPKGSFSTLEIQRTEQGDSAMYLCASSSRLKDGAPQSGTQYFGPGTRLLVL.

The chain recombines TRBV9 with TRBJ1-2; the D is unclear. The CDR3 has 14 residues. Germline CDR1 reads SGDLS; CDR2 reads YYNGEE. V dropped 2 bases and J dropped 4 bases, with 12 bases sitting between them. The CDR3: CASSVGVTGYGYTF. CDR3 bases: TGTGCCAGCAGCGTCGGGGTTACTGGCTATGGCTACACCTTC.

V is TRBV28 and J is TRBJ2-7; 13 bases agree with TRBD2. The CDR3 consists of 15 residues. Germline V CDR1 and CDR2: MDHEN, SYDVKM. The ends lost 3 bases at V and 5 bases at J; junction bases unmatched: 4. This CDR3 is CASSLGTSGKDEQYF. In DNA, the CDR3 is TGTGCCAGCAGTTTGGGGACTAGCGGGAAGGACGAGCAGTACTTC.

This chain joins TRBV18 and TRBJ1-5; D is ambiguous. The CDR3 contains 12 residues. The germline V gene has CDR1 KGHSH and CDR2 LQKENI. V lost 5 bases and J lost 9, with 11 bases in between. In DNA, the CDR3 is TGTGCCAGCTCAACAGACCGGGGGCCCCAGCATTTT. This codes for CASSTDRGPQHF.

This CDR3 is CASSPPSTTDTQYF. The CDR3 nucleotides read TGTGCCAGCTCACCACCGTCCACAACAGATACGCAGTATTTT. The chain joins TRBV18 to TRBJ2-3; D remains ambiguous. The V gene lost 0 bases and the J gene lost 3 bases, with 7 bases spanning the gap. The CDR3 loop spans 14 amino acids. Germline V lookup: CDR1 KGHSH, CDR2 LQKENI. The full variable domain, with the rest looked up from reference TRBV18 and TRBJ2-3, is NAGVMQNPRHLVRRRGQEARLRCSPMKGHSHVYWYRQLPEEGLKFMVYLQKENIIDESGMPKERFSAEFPKEGPSILRIQQVVRGDSAAYFCASSPPSTTDTQYFGPGTRLTVL.

The chain carries TRBV7-3 and TRBJ2-5; 10 positions match TRBD2. The CDR3 consists of 14 residues. V dropped 2 bases and J dropped 3; count of bases not matched to a gene: 0. Germline values: CDR1 SGHTA, CDR2 FQGTGA. The CDR3 nucleotides read TGTGCCAGCAGCTTACTAGCGGGAGAAGAGACCCAGTACTTC. It yields the protein CASSLLAGEETQYF.

This chain links TRBV30 with TRBJ2-2; D may be TRBD2 (6 bases). Between the trimmed V and J ends, which lost 5 bases and 4 bases, there was a span of 11 bases. The CDR3 runs 13 residues. The V gene's germline CDR1 is GTSNPN and CDR2 SVGIG (reference sequence). The CDR3 DNA follows: TGTGCCTGGTTGGCAGCGGGCACCGGGGAGCTGTTTTTT. This translates into CAWLAAGTGELFF.

The V and J genes are TRBV24-1 and TRBJ1-5; tentative D call: TRBD1 (5 bases). V was cut by 3 bases and J by 1 base, with 6 bases left in between. This CDR3 comprises 14 residues. Germline assignment: CDR1 KGHDR and CDR2 SFDVKD. CDR3 region: CATSDGGSNQPQHF. The CDR3 coding sequence is TGTGCCACCAGTGATGGGGGGAGCAATCAGCCCCAGCATTTT.